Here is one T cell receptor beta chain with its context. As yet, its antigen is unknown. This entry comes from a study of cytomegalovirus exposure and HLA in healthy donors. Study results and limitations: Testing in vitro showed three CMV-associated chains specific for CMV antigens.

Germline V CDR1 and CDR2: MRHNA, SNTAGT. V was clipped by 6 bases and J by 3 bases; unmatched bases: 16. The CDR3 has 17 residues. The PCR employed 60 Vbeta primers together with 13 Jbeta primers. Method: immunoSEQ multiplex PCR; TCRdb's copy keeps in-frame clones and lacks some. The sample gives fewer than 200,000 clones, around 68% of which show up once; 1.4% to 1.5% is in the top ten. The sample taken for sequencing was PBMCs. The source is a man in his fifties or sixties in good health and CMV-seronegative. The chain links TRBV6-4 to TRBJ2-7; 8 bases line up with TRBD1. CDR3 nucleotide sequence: TGTGCCAGCAGCATTCGCCCGGACAGGGAACGAAGCTACGAGCAGTACTTC. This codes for CASSIRPDRERSYEQYF.